This T cell receptor (beta chain) was sequenced for a study of blood T cell repertoires in COVID-19. The germline V gene encodes CDR1 SGHKS and CDR2 YYEKEE (reference sequence). This CDR3 has 15 amino acids. Trimming left V 0 bases short and J 4 bases short, with 13 bases between. TCRdb's table, derived via immunoSEQ multiplex PCR, lists solely in-frame clones and lacks some. Among 200,000 to 250,000 clones, almost 85% were seen once, and the ten largest hold under 5%. Specimen: peripheral blood. The chain is built from TRBV5-5 and TRBJ1-1, with D tentatively TRBD1 (6 bases). The sequence came from a man over 45 with acute or convalescent COVID-19. The CDR3 loop reads CASSLVGGLSTEAFF. In DNA, the CDR3 is TGTGCCAGCAGCTTGGTAGGGGGTTTGAGCACTGAAGCTTTCTTT.